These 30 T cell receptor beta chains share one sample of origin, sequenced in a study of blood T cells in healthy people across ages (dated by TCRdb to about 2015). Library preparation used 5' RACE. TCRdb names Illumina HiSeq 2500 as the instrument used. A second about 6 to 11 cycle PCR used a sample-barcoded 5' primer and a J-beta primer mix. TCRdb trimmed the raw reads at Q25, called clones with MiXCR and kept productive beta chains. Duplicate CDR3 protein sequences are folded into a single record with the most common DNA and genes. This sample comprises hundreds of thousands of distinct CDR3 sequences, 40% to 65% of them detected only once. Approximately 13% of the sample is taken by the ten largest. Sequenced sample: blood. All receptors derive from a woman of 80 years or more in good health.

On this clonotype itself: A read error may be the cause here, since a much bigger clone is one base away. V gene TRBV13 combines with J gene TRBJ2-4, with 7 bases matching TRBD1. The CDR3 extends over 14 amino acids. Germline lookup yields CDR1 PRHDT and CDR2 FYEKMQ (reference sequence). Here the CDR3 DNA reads TGTGTCAGCAGAAATACCCACAGGGGTTGGGAGCAGTACTTC. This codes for CVSRNTHRGWEQYF.

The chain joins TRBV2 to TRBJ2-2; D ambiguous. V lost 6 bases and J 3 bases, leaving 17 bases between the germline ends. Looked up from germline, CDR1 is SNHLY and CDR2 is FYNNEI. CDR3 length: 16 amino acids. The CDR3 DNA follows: TGTGCCAGCAGAAACCAGCGCACTATAGACACCGGGGAGCTGTTTTTT. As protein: CASRNQRTIDTGELFF.

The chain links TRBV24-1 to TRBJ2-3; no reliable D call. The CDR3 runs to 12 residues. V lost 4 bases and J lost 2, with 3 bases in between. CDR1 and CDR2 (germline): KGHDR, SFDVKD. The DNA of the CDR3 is TGTGCCACCAGTGAGAACACAGATACGCAGTATTTT. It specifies CATSENTDTQYF.

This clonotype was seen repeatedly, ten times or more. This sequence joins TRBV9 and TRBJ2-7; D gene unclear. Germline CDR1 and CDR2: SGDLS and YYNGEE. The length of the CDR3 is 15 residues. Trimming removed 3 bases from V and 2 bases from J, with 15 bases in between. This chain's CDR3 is CASSAAFDGPYEQYF. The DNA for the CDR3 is TGTGCCAGCAGCGCAGCCTTCGACGGGCCCTACGAGCAGTACTTC. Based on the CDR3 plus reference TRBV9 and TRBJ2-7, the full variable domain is DSGVTQTPKHLITATGQRVTLRCSPRSGDLSVYWYQQSLDQGLQFLIQYYNGEERAKGNILERFSAQQFPDLHSELNLSSLELGDSALYFCASSAAFDGPYEQYFGPGTRLTVT.

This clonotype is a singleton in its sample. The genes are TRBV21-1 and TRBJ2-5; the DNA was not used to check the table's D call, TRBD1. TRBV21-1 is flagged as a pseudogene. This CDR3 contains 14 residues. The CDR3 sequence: CASSSCPVQETQYF. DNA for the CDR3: TGTGCCAGCAGCTCCTGCCCTGTCCAAGAGACCCAGTACTTC.

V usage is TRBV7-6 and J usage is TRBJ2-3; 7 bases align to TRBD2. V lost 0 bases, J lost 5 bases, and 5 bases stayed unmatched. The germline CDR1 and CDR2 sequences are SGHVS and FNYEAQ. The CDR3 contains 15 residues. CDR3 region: CASSLAGGSIDTQYF. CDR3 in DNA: TGTGCCAGCAGCTTAGCAGGCGGGAGTATAGATACGCAGTATTTT.

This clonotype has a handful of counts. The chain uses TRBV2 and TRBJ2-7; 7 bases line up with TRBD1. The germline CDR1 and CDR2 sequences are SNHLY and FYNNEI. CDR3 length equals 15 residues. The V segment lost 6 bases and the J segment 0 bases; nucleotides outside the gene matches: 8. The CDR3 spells CASRTLGQPSYEQYF. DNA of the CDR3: TGTGCCAGCAGGACCCTGGGACAGCCCTCCTACGAGCAGTACTTC.

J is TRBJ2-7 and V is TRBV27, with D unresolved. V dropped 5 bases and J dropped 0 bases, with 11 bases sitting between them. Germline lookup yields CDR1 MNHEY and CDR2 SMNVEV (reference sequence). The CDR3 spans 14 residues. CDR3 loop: CASSQYRSSYEQYF. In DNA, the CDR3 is TGTGCCAGCAGTCAATACCGGTCCTCCTACGAGCAGTACTTC.

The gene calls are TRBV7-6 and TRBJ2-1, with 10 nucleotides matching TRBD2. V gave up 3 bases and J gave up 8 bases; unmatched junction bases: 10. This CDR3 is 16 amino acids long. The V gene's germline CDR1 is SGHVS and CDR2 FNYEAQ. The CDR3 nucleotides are TGTGCCAGCAGCTTCCTAGCGGGAGAGTTTGTAGATGAGCAGTTCTTC. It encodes CASSFLAGEFVDEQFF.

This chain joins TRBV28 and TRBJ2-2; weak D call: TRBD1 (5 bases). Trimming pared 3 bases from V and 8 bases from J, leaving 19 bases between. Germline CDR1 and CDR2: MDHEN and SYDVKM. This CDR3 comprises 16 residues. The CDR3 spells CASSFSSTGGWGELFF. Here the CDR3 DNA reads TGTGCCAGCAGTTTTTCGTCAACAGGCGGCTGGGGGGAGCTGTTTTTT.

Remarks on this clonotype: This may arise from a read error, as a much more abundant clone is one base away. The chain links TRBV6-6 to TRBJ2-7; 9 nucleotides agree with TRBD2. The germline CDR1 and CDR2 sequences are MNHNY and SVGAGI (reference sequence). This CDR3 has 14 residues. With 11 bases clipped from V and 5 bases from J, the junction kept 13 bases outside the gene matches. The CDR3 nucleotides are TGTGCCGGCACCGGGACTAGCAGAAGCAACGAGCAGTACTTC. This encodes CAGTGTSRSNEQYF.

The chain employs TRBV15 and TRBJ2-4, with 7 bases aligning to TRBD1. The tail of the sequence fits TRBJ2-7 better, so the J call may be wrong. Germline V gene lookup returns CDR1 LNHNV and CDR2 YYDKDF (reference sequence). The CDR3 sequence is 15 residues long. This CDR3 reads CATSRYGTESYEQYF. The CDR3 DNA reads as TGTGCCACCAGCAGATATGGGACAGAGTCCTACGAGCAGTACTTC.

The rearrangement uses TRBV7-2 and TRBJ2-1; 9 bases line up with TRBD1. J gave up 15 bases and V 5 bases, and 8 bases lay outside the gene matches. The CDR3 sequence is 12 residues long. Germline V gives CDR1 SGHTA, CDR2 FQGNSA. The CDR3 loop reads CASSTTGQGLFF. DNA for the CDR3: TGTGCCAGCAGCACGACGGGACAGGGTTTGTTCTTC.

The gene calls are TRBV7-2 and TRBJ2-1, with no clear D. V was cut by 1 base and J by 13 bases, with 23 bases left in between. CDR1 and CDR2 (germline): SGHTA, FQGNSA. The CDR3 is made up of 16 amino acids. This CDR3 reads CASSLVELSGIETQFF. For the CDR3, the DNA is TGTGCCAGCAGCTTAGTCGAGTTATCCGGAATCGAGACCCAGTTCTTC.

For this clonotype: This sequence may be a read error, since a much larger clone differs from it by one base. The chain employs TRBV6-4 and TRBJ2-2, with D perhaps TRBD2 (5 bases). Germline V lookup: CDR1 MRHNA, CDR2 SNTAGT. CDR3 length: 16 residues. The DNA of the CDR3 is TGTGCCAGCTCGACAAAACTAACCGCGAACACCGGGAAGCTGTTTTTT. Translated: CASSTKLTANTGKLFF.

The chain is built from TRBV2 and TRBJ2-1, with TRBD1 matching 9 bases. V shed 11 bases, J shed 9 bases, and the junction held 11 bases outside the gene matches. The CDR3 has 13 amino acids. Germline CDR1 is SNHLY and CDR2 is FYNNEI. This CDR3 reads CACTQDRGGEQFF. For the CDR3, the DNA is TGTGCCTGCACGCAGGACAGGGGAGGTGAGCAGTTCTTC.

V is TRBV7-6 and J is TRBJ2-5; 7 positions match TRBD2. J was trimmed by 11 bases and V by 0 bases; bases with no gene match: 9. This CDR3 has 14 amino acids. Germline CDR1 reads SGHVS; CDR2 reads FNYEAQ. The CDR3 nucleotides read TGTGCCAGCAGCTTAGCGGGGGGGAAGGAGTCTCAGTACTTC. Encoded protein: CASSLAGGKESQYF.

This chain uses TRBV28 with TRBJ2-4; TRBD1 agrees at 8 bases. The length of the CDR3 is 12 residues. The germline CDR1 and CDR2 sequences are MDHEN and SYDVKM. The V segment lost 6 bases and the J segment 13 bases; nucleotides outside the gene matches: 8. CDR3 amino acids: CASSSGGWEQYF. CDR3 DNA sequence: TGTGCCAGCAGCTCAGGGGGCTGGGAGCAGTACTTC.

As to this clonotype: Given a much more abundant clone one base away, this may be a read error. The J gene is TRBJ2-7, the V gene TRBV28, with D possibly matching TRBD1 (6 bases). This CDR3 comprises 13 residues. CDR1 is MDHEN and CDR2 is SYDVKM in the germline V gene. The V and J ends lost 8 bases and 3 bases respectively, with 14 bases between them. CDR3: CASYAGDGYEQYF. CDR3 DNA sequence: TGTGCCAGCTATGCAGGGGACGGCTACGAGCAGTACTTC.

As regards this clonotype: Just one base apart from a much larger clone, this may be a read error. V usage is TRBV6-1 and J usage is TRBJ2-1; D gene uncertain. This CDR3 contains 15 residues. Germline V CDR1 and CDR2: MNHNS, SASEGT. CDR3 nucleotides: TGTGCCAGCATCCGAAGGAGCGACAACCACAATGAGCTGTTCTTC. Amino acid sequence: CASIRRSDNHNELFF.

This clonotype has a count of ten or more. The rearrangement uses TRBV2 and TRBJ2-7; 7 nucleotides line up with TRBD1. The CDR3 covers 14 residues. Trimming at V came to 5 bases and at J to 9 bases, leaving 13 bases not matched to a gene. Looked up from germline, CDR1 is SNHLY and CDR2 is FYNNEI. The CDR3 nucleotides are TGTGCCAGCAGTCAAGACAGGGAAGTGTCAATGCAGTACTTC. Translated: CASSQDREVSMQYF.

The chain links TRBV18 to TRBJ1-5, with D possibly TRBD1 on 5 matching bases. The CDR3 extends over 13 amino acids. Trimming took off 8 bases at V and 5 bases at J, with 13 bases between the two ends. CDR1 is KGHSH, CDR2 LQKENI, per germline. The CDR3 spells CASATDRDQPQHF. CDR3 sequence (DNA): TGTGCCAGCGCAACCGACAGAGATCAGCCCCAGCATTTT.

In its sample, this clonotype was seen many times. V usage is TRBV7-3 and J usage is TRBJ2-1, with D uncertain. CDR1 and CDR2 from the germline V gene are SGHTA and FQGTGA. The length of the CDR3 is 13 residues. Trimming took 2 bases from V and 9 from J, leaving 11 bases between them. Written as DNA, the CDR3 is TGTGCCAGCAGCTTAGAAATGATCGGTGAGCAGTTCTTC. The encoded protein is CASSLEMIGEQFF.

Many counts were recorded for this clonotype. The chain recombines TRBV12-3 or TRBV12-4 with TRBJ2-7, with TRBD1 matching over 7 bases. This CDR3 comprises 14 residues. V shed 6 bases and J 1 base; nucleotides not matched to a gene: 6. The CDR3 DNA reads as TGTGCCAGCAGCCCGACAGGGTCATCCTACGAGCAGTACTTC. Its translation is CASSPTGSSYEQYF.

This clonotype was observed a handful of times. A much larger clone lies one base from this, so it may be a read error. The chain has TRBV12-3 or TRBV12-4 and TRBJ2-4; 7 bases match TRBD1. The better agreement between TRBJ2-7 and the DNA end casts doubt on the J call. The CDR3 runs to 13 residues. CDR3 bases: TGTGCCAGCAGTATCCGACAGGGTGACGAGCAGTACTTC. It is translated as CASSIRQGDEQYF.

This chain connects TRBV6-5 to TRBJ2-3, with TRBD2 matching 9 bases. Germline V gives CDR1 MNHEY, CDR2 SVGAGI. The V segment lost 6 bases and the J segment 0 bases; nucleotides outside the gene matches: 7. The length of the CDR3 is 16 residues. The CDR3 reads CASSYLAGLSTDTQYF. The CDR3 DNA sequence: TGTGCCAGCAGCTACCTAGCGGGACTTAGCACAGATACGCAGTATTTT.

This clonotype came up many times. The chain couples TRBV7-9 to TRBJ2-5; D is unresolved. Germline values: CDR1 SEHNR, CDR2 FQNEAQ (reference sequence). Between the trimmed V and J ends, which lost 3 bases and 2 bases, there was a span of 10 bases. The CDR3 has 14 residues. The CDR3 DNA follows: TGTGCCAGCAGCTTGGCCCACTTACAAGAGACCCAGTACTTC. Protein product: CASSLAHLQETQYF.

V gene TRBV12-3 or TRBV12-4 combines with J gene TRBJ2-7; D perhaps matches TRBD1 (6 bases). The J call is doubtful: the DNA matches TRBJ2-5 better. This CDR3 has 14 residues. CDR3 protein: CASSPRGSGETQYF. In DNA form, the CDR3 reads TGTGCCAGCAGTCCGAGGGGGTCGGGAGAGACCCAGTACTTC.

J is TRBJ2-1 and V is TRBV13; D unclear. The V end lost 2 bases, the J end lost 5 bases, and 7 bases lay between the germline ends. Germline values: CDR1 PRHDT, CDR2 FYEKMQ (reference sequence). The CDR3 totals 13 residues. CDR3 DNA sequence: TGTGCCAGCAGCTTACCTCGGGACAATGAGCAGTTCTTC. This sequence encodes CASSLPRDNEQFF.

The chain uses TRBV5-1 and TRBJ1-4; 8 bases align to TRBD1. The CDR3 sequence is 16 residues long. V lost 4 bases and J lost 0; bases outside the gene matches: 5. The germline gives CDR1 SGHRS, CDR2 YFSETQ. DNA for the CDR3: TGCGCCAGCAGCCCTGGGACAGGCTCAACTAATGAAAAACTGTTTTTT. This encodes CASSPGTGSTNEKLFF. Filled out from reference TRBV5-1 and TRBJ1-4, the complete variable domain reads KAGVTQTPRYLIKTRGQQVTLSCSPISGHRSVSWYQQTPGQGLQFLFEYFSETQRNKGNFPGRFSGRQFSNSRSEMNVSTLELGDSALYLCASSPGTGSTNEKLFFGSGTQLSVL.